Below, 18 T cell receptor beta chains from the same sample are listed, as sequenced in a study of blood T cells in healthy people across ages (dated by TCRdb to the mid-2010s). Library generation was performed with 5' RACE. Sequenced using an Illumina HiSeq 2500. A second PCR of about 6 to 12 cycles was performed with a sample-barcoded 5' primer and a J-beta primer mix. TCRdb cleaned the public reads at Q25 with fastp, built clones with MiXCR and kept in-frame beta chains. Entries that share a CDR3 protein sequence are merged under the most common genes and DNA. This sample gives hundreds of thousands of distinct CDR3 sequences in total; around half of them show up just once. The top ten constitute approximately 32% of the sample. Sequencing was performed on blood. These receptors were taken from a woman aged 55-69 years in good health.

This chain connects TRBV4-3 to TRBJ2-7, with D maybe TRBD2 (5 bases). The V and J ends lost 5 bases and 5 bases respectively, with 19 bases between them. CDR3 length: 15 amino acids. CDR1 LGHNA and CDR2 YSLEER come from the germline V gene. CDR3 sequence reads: CASSKSLEDINEQYF. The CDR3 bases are TGCGCCAGCAGCAAATCACTAGAGGATATCAACGAGCAGTACTTC.

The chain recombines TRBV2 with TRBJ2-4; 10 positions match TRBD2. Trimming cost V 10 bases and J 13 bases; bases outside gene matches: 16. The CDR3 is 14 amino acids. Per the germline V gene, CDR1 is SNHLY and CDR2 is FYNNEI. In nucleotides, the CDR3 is TGTGCCACCTCACGGACTAGCGGACCCGGGGAGCAGTACTTC. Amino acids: CATSRTSGPGEQYF. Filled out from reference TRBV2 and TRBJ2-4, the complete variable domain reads EPEVTQTPSHQVTQMGQEVILRCVPISNHLYFYWYRQILGQKVEFLVSFYNNEISEKSEIFDDQFSVERPDGSNFTLKIRSTKLEDSAMYFCATSRTSGPGEQYFGAGTRLSVL.

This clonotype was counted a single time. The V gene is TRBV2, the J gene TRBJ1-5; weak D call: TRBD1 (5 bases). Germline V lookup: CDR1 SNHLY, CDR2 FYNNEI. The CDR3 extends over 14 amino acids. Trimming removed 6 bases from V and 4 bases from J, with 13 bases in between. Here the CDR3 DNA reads TGTGCCAGCAGCGCTGACAGCGAAAATCAGCCCCAGCATTTT. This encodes CASSADSENQPQHF.

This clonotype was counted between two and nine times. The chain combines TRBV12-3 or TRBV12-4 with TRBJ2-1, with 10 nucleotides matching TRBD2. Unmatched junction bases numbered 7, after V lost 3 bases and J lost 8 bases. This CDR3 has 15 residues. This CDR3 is CASSFEGLALDEQFF. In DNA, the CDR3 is TGTGCCAGCAGTTTTGAGGGACTAGCGCTCGATGAGCAGTTCTTC.

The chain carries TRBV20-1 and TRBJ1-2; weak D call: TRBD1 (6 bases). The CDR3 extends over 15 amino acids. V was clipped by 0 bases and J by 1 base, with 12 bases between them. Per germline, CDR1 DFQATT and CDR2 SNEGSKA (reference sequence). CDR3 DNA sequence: TGCAGTGCTAGAGATTCCGCAGGGGTTAACTATGGCTACACCTTC. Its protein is CSARDSAGVNYGYTF.

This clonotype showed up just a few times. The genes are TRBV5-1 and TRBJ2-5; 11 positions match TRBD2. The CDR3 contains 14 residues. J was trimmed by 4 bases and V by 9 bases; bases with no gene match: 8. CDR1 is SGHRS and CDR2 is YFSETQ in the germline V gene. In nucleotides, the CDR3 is TGCGCCACTCGAGCTAGCGGGAGGATAGAGACCCAGTACTTC. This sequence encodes CATRASGRIETQYF.

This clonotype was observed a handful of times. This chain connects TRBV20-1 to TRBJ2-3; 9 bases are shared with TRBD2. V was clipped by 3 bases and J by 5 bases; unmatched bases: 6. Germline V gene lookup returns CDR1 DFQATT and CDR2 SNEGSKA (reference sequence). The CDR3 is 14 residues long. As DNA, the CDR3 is TGCAGTGCTAGGCGGGGACTAGCCCGAGATACGCAGTATTTT. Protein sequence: CSARRGLARDTQYF.

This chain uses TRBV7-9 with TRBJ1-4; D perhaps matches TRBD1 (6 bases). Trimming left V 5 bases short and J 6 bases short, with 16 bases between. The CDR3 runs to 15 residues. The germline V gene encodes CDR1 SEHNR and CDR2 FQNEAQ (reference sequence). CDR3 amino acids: CASSDGRRGHEKLFF. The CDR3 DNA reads TGTGCCAGCAGCGACGGGCGGCGGGGGCATGAAAAACTGTTTTTT.

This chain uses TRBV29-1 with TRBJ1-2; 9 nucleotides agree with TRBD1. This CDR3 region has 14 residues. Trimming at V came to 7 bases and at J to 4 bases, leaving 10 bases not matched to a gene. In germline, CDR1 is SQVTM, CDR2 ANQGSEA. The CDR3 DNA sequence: TGCAGCGCTGACGGGACAGGGAGCGGCTATGGCTACACCTTC. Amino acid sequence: CSADGTGSGYGYTF.

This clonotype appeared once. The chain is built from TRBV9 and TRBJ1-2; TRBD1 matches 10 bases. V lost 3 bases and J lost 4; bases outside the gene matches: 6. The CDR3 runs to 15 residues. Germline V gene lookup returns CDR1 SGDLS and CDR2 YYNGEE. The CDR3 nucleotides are TGTGCCAGCAGCGCCACGGGACAGGGGCTCTATGGCTACACCTTC. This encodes CASSATGQGLYGYTF.

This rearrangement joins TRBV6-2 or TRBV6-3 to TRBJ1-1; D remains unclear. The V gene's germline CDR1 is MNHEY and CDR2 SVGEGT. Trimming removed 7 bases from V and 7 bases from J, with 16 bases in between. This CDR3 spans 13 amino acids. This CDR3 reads CASMLNRGDEAFF. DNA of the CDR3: TGTGCCAGCATGTTGAACCGGGGTGATGAAGCTTTCTTT.

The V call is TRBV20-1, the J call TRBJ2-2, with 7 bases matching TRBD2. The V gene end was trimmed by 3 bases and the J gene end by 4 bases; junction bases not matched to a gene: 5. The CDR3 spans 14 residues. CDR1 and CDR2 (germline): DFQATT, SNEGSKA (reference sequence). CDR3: CSARRLAGTGELFF. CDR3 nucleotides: TGCAGTGCTAGGAGGTTAGCGGGCACCGGGGAGCTGTTTTTT.

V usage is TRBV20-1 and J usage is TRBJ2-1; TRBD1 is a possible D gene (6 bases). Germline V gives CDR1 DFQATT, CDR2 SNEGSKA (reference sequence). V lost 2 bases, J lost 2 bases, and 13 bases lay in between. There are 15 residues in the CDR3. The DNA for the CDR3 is TGCAGTGCTAGACCGAGGCGGACAGCCTACAATGAGCAGTTCTTC. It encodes CSARPRRTAYNEQFF.

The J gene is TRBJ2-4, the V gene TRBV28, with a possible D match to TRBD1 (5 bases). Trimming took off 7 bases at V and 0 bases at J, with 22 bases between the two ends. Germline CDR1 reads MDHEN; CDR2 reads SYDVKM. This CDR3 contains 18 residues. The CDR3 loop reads CASTSDSLVDLAKNIQYF. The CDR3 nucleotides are TGTGCCAGCACCAGCGACAGCTTAGTCGATCTAGCCAAAAACATTCAGTACTTC.

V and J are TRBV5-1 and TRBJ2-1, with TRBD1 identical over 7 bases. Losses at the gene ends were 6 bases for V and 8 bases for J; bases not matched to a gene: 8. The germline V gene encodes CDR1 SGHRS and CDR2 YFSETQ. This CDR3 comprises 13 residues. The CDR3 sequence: CASIGQDYDEQFF. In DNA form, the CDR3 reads TGCGCCAGCATAGGACAGGATTACGATGAGCAGTTCTTC.

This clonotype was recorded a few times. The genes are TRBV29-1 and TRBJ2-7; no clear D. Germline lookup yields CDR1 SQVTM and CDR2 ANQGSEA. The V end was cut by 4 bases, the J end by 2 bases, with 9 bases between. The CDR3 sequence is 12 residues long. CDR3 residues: CSVARVPYEQYF. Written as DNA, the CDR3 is TGCAGCGTTGCTAGGGTTCCCTACGAGCAGTACTTC.

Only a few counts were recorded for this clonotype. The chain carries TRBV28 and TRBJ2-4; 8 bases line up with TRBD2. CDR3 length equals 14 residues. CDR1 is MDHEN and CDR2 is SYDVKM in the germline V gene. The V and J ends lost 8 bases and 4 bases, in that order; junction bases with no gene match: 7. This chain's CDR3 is CASLSGGVKNIQYF. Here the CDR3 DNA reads TGTGCCAGCCTCTCGGGAGGGGTAAAAAACATTCAGTACTTC.

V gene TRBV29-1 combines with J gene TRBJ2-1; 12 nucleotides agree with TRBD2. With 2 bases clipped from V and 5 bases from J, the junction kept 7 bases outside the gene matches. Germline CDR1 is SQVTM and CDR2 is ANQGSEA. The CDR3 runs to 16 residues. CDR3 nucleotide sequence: TGCAGCGTTGAACCGACTAGCGGGAGTTCCCACAATGAGCAGTTCTTC. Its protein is CSVEPTSGSSHNEQFF.